This TCR beta chain is drawn from a study of blood T cell repertoires in COVID-19. Assay: immunoSEQ multiplex PCR; the TCRdb copy retains only in-frame clones and omits some. The sample shows about 210,000 clones, about 91% of them seen only once. The ends lost 5 bases at V and 11 bases at J; junction bases unmatched: 7. The CDR3 extends over 13 amino acids. The germline gives CDR1 SGHTS, CDR2 YDEGEE. Input material: peripheral blood. This TCR derives from a man younger than 40 with acute or convalescent COVID-19. This chain uses TRBV5-8 with TRBJ1-6; TRBD1 matches 7 bases. For the CDR3, the DNA is TGTGCCAGCAGTCGACAGGGTACGGCACCCCTCCACTTT. Its translation is CASSRQGTAPLHF.